Each of the 16 T cell receptor beta chains below was sequenced from the same sample in a study of lymphopenia after photon versus proton radiotherapy (dated by TCRdb to between 2017 and 2020). Receptor amplification or capture employed the immunoSEQ multiplex PCR assay. The table was pulled from immuneACCESS by TCRdb, which kept in-frame rearrangements only. Such tables lose some clones; where checked, under half of the loss comes from unresolved V genes, and the rest has no known cause. Counted in this sample were 25,000 to 30,000 clones; 80% to 90% of them appeared once. The ten largest clones represent about 50% of the sample. The input for sequencing was peripheral blood, taken from a patient treated with proton-based radiotherapy. The receptors shown here come from a woman in her fifties or sixties with cholangiocarcinoma. Some clones in this sample may be carry-over from other donors' samples.

V gene TRBV30 combines with J gene TRBJ2-2; TRBD1 might be the D (5 bases). With 0 bases removed from V and 6 bases from J, the gap between germline ends came to 8 bases. The CDR3 runs to 13 residues. The germline CDR1 and CDR2 sequences are GTSNPN and SVGIG (reference sequence). The CDR3 DNA sequence: TGTGCCTGGAGTGTCAGGGTCTCCGGGGAGCTGTTTTTT. Translating gives CAWSVRVSGELFF.

This sequence joins TRBV7-8 and TRBJ1-2, with 9 bases lining up with TRBD1. V shed 1 base, J shed 3 bases, and the junction held 6 bases outside the gene matches. The CDR3 totals 16 residues. The germline V gene has CDR1 SGHVS and CDR2 FQNEAQ. CDR3 region: CASSLDPGQGDYGYTF. The CDR3 DNA follows: TGTGCCAGCAGCTTAGACCCGGGACAGGGAGACTATGGCTACACCTTC.

The genes are TRBV19 and TRBJ1-2; 10 nucleotides agree with TRBD1. Germline V gives CDR1 LNHDA, CDR2 SQIVND (reference sequence). Germline trimming cut 1 base from V and 4 bases from J; bases unmatched to any gene: 0. The CDR3 runs to 14 residues. Written as DNA, the CDR3 is TGTGCCAGTAGTATAGGGACAGGGGGCTATGGCTACACCTTC. The encoded protein is CASSIGTGGYGYTF.

The genes are TRBV7-9 and TRBJ2-7; D unresolved. The CDR3 extends over 11 amino acids. Looked up from germline, CDR1 is SEHNR and CDR2 is FQNEAQ (reference sequence). The germline V and J ends were trimmed by 3 bases and 5 bases, with 5 bases remaining between them. Here the CDR3 DNA reads TGTGCCAGCAGCTTGGGCGACGAGCAGTACTTC. Protein sequence: CASSLGDEQYF.

CDR3 coding DNA: TGCGCCAGCAGCCTTCGGACTAGCGTCTACAATGAGCAGTTCTTC. As protein: CASSLRTSVYNEQFF. The chain employs TRBV5-1 and TRBJ2-1; 9 bases are a match to TRBD2. This CDR3 has 15 amino acids. V shed 4 bases and J 3 bases; nucleotides not matched to a gene: 5. In germline, CDR1 is SGHRS, CDR2 YFSETQ.

The CDR3 reads CASSLWDSLPYEQYF. CDR3 nucleotides: TGTGCCAGCAGCTTGTGGGACAGCTTACCCTACGAGCAGTACTTC. The genes are TRBV5-6 and TRBJ2-7, with 7 bases that match TRBD1. V lost 1 base and J lost 2; bases outside the gene matches: 6. CDR3 length equals 15 residues. CDR1 is SGHDT, CDR2 YYEEEE, per germline.

The chain recombines TRBV29-1 with TRBJ1-2; no firm D call. This CDR3 region has 11 residues. Between the trimmed V and J ends, which lost 4 bases and 5 bases, there was a span of 8 bases. Germline V gene data show CDR1 as SQVTM and CDR2 as ANQGSEA. CDR3 amino acids: CSVGESYGYTF. In nucleotides, the CDR3 is TGCAGCGTTGGGGAGTCTTATGGCTACACCTTC.

This chain uses TRBV5-4 with TRBJ2-7, with 8 bases lining up with TRBD2. The ends lost 1 base at V and 1 base at J; junction bases unmatched: 7. CDR1 SGHNT and CDR2 YYREEE come from the germline V gene (reference sequence). The CDR3 has 16 amino acids. CDR3 region: CASSLIGGGTSYEQYF. The CDR3 region has the DNA TGTGCCAGCAGCTTGATTGGCGGGGGGACTTCCTACGAGCAGTACTTC.

The chain employs TRBV29-1 and TRBJ2-3, with D perhaps matching TRBD1 (6 bases). V dropped 3 bases and J dropped 8 bases, with 18 bases sitting between them. CDR3 size: 14 residues. Germline assignment: CDR1 SQVTM and CDR2 ANQGSEA. CDR3: CSVDRSLGAGTQYF. The CDR3 coding sequence is TGCAGCGTTGACCGCTCGTTGGGGGCGGGTACGCAGTATTTT.

This clone came up a few times. The J gene is TRBJ2-7, the V gene TRBV6-9, with 10 bases lining up with TRBD1. Trimming at V came to 6 bases and at J to 1 base, leaving 9 bases not matched to a gene. Germline loops: CDR1 MNHGY, CDR2 SVAAGI. The CDR3 runs 16 residues. The CDR3 DNA follows: TGTGCCAGCAGACCCTCGACAGGGGGCGAATCCTACGAGCAGTACTTC. Protein product: CASRPSTGGESYEQYF.

The V and J genes are TRBV15 and TRBJ2-1, with 7 bases identical to TRBD1. Unmatched junction bases numbered 3, after V lost 1 base and J lost 0 bases. The CDR3 runs 16 residues. From germline, CDR1 is LNHNV and CDR2 YYDKDF (reference sequence). This CDR3 reads CATSRGQGNSYNEQFF. In nucleotides, the CDR3 is TGTGCCACCAGCAGAGGACAGGGTAACTCCTACAATGAGCAGTTCTTC. The whole variable domain, filled in from reference TRBV15 and TRBJ2-1, reads DAMVIQNPRYQVTQFGKPVTLSCSQTLNHNVMYWYQQKSSQAPKLLFHYYDKDFNNEADTPDNFQSRRPNTSFCFLDIRSPGLGDTAMYLCATSRGQGNSYNEQFFGPGTRLTVL.

V is TRBV6-6 and J is TRBJ1-1, with no clear D. Germline CDR1 is MNHNY and CDR2 is SVGAGI (reference sequence). This CDR3 is 12 amino acids long. V was trimmed by 7 bases and J by 2 bases, leaving 8 bases between them. The CDR3 region is CASTVGNTEAFF. The CDR3 DNA reads as TGTGCCAGCACCGTAGGAAACACTGAAGCTTTCTTT.

The chain joins TRBV14 to TRBJ2-7, with TRBD1 matching 9 bases. Germline lookup yields CDR1 SGHDN and CDR2 FVKESK. J was trimmed by 9 bases and V by 3 bases; bases with no gene match: 18. The CDR3 sequence is 17 residues long. CDR3 sequence reads: CASSQRGQGVGEMLQYF. The DNA for the CDR3 is TGTGCCAGCAGCCAGAGGGGACAGGGTGTGGGGGAAATGCTGCAGTACTTC.

The rearrangement links TRBV19 to TRBJ2-2; TRBD2 aligns across 10 bases. Trimming cost V 5 bases and J 5 bases; bases outside gene matches: 5. Looked up from germline, CDR1 is LNHDA and CDR2 is SQIVND (reference sequence). The CDR3 contains 15 residues. CDR3 nucleotide sequence: TGTGCCAGTAGTCCGCTAGCGGGAGCAACCGGGGAGCTGTTTTTT. The encoded protein is CASSPLAGATGELFF.

This clone was detected only a few times. The gene calls are TRBV6-5 and TRBJ1-2; unclear D gene. The germline V and J ends were trimmed by 10 bases and 8 bases, with 26 bases remaining between them. This CDR3 has 15 residues. Germline V CDR1 and CDR2: MNHEY, SVGAGI. The chain's CDR3 is CATGIGSAARVGYTF. The CDR3 coding sequence is TGTGCCACCGGGATAGGGTCGGCGGCTCGAGTAGGCTACACCTTC.

This chain links TRBV27 with TRBJ2-1; D gene uncertain. The germline gives CDR1 MNHEY, CDR2 SMNVEV (reference sequence). With 8 bases removed from V and 8 bases from J, the gap between germline ends came to 19 bases. This CDR3 is built from 14 residues. The DNA for the CDR3 is TGTGCCAGCGCTAACCCGGGCCCTCAGTATGAGCAGTTCTTC. This translates into CASANPGPQYEQFF.